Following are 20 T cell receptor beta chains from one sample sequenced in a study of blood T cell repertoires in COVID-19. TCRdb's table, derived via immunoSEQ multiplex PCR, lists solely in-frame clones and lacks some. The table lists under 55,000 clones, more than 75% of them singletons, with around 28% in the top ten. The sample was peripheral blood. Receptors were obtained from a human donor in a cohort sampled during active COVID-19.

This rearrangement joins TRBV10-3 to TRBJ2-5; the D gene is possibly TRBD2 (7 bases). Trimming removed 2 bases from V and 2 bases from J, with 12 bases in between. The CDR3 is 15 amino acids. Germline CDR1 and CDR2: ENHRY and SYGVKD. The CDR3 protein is CAISERGGVQETQYF. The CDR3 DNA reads TGTGCCATCAGTGAGAGGGGGGGGGTTCAAGAGACCCAGTACTTC.

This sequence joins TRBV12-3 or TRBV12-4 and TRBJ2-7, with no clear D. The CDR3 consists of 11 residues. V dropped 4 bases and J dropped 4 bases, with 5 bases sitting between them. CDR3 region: CASSSLYEQYF. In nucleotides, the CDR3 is TGTGCCAGCAGTTCCCTATACGAGCAGTACTTC.

The CDR3 DNA reads as TGTGCCAGCGGCTCGATAGCGGGAAGAGTCTCCTACGAGCAGTACTTC. Encoded protein: CASGSIAGRVSYEQYF. V usage is TRBV28 and J usage is TRBJ2-7; 8 nucleotides align to TRBD2. The length of the CDR3 is 16 residues. CDR1 MDHEN and CDR2 SYDVKM come from the germline V gene. Trimming at V came to 8 bases and at J to 0 bases, leaving 12 bases not matched to a gene.

The CDR3 DNA reads TGTGCCAGCAGTGCCCAGGAGAGCGGCTACAATGAGCAGTTCTTC. Its translation: CASSAQESGYNEQFF. The chain links TRBV4-2 to TRBJ2-1, with D tentatively TRBD2 (5 bases). The CDR3 consists of 15 residues. Germline V gene sequence: CDR1 LGHNA, CDR2 YNFKEQ. Trimming removed 6 bases from V and 3 bases from J, with 15 bases in between.

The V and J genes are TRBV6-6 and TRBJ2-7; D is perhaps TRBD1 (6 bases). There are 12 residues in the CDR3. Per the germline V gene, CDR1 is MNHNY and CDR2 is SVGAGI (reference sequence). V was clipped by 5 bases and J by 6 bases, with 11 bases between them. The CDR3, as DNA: TGTGCCAGCAGTCGGGGCAGGGGCGAGCAGTACTTC. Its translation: CASSRGRGEQYF.

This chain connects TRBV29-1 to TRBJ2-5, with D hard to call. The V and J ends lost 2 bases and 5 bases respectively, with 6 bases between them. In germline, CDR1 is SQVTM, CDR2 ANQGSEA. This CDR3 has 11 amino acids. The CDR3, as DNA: TGCAGCGTTGAACCATTGGAGACCCAGTACTTC. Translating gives CSVEPLETQYF.

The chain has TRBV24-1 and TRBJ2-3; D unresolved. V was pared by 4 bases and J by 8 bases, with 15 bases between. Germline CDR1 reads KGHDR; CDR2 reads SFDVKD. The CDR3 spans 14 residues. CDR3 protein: CATSDPGAPPTQYF. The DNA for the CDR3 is TGTGCCACCAGTGACCCCGGTGCCCCACCTACGCAGTATTTT.

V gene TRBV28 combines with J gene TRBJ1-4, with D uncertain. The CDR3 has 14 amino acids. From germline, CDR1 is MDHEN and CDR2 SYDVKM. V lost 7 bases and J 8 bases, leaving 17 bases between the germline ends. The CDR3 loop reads CASTPPGKWEKLFF. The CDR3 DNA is TGTGCCAGCACTCCCCCGGGGAAATGGGAAAAACTGTTTTTT.

The CDR3 region is CASSLMGGPLNTGELFF. The CDR3 region has the DNA TGTGCCAGCAGCCTAATGGGGGGACCGCTTAACACCGGGGAGCTGTTTTTT. This sequence joins TRBV14 and TRBJ2-2; D perhaps matches TRBD2 (6 bases). The CDR3 has 17 residues. V lost 4 bases to trimming and J lost 2 bases, with 17 bases between them. Germline assignment: CDR1 SGHDN and CDR2 FVKESK.

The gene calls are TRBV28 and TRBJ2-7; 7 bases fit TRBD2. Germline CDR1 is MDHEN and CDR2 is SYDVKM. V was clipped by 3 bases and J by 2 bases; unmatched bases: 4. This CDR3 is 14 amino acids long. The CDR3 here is CASSFSGAAYEQYF. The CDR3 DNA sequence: TGTGCCAGCAGTTTCAGCGGGGCAGCCTACGAGCAGTACTTC.

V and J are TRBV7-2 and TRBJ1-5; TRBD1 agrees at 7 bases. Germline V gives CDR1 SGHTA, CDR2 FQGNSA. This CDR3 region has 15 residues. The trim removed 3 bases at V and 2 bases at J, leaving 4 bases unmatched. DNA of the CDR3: TGTGCCAGCAGCTTCCCAGGGGGGCGCAATCAGCCCCAGCATTTT. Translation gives CASSFPGGRNQPQHF.

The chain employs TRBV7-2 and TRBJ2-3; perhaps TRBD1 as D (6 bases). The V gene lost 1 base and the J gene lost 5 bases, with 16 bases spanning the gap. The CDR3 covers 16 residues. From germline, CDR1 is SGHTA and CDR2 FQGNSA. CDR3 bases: TGTGCCAGCAGCTTAGTGGGTTGGGGACAAGTAGATACGCAGTATTTT. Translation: CASSLVGWGQVDTQYF.

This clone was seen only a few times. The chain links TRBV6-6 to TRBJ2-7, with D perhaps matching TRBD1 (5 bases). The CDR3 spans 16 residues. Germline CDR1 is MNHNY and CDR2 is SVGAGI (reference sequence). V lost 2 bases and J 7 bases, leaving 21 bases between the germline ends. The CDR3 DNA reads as TGTGCCAGCAGTTACATCCAGGGCCCTACTAAGGGAGAGCAGTACTTC. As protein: CASSYIQGPTKGEQYF.

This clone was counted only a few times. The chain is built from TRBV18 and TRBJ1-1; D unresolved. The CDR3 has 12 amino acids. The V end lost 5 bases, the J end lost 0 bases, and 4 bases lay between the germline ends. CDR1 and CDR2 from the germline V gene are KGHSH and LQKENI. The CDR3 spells CASSNMNTEAFF. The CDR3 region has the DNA TGTGCCAGCTCAAATATGAACACTGAAGCTTTCTTT.

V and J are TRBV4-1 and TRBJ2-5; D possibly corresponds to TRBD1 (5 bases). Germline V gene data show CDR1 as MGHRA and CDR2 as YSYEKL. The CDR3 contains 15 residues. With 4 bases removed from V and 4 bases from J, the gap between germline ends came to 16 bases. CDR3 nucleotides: TGCGCCAGCAGCCCCAGGGATCCGTCAACAGAGACCCAGTACTTC. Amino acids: CASSPRDPSTETQYF.

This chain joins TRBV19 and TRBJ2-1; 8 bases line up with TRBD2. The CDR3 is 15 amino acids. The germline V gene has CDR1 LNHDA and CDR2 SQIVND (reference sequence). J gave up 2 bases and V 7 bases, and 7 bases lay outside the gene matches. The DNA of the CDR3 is TGTGCCAGTACGGGGGCGGGGGGCGCCTACAATGAGCAGTTCTTC. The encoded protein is CASTGAGGAYNEQFF.

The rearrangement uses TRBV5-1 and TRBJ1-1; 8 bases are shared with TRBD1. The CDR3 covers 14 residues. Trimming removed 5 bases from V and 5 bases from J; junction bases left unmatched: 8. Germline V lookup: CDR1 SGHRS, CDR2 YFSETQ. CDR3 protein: CASSLQGGGTEAFF. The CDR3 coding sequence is TGCGCCAGCAGTTTACAGGGGGGAGGTACTGAAGCTTTCTTT.

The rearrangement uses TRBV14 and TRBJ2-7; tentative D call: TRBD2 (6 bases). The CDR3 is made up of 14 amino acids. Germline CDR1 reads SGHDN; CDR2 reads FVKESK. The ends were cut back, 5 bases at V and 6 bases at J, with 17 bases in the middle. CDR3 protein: CASSLLASLSEQYF. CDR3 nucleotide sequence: TGTGCCAGCAGCTTACTAGCTTCCCTAAGCGAGCAGTACTTC.

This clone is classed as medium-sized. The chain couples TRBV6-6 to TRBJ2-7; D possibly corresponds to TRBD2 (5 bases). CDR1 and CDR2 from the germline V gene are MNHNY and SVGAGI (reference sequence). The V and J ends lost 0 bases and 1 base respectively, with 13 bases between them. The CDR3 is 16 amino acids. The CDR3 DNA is TGTGCCAGCAGTTACTCGGTCTCTAGCTTTTCCTACGAGCAGTACTTC. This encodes CASSYSVSSFSYEQYF.

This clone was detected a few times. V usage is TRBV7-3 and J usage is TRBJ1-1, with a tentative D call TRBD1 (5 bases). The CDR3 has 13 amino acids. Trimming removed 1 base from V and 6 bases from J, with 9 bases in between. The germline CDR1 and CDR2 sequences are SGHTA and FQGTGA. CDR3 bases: TGTGCCAGCAGCTTAAGGAGGGACTCTGAAGCTTTCTTT. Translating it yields CASSLRRDSEAFF.